These 2 T cell receptor beta chains were sequenced from one sample in a study of blood T cell repertoires in COVID-19. TCRdb's table, derived via immunoSEQ multiplex PCR, lists solely in-frame clones and lacks some. The sample carries 60,000 to 65,000 clones, 65% to 80% recorded once. Sequenced input: peripheral blood. Source of these receptors: a woman older than 75 with active or convalescent COVID-19.

The V call is TRBV10-3, the J call TRBJ1-5; 7 bases fit TRBD1. Germline trimming cut 4 bases from V and 5 bases from J; bases unmatched to any gene: 2. This CDR3 is 13 amino acids long. Germline V gene sequence: CDR1 ENHRY, CDR2 SYGVKD. The CDR3: CAISADRDQPQHF. DNA for the CDR3: TGTGCCATCAGTGCTGACAGGGATCAGCCCCAGCATTTT.

The chain is built from TRBV30 and TRBJ1-2; 10 nucleotides line up with TRBD1. Per the germline V gene, CDR1 is GTSNPN and CDR2 is SVGIG (reference sequence). V lost 2 bases to trimming and J lost 7 bases; unmatched junction nucleotides: 10. The CDR3 spans 15 residues. Written as DNA, the CDR3 is TGTGCCTGGAGTTTCTGGACAGGGGGGAATAGTGGCTACACCTTC. Residues: CAWSFWTGGNSGYTF. The full variable domain, its missing parts supplied by reference TRBV30 and TRBJ1-2, is SQTIHQWPATLVQPVGSPLSLECTVEGTSNPNLYWYRQAAGRGLQLLFYSVGIGQISSEVPQNLSASRPQDRQFILSSKKLLLSDSGFYLCAWSFWTGGNSGYTFGSGTRLTVV.